The 27 T cell receptor beta chains below come from one sample, sequenced in a study of OX40 agonist ivuxolimab in advanced cancers. TCRdb's copy holds only in-frame clones and misses some; the assay was immunoSEQ multiplex PCR. The sample yields 77,000 or so clones, more than 80% seen once. The material sequenced was CD4+ or CD8+ T cells sorted from blood, taken in a trial of the OX40 agonist ivuxolimab. The receptors stem from an adult with an advanced solid tumor such as melanoma, head and neck, liver or kidney cancer.

This chain joins TRBV9 and TRBJ2-7; 10 bases are shared with TRBD1. With 6 bases clipped from V and 5 bases from J, the junction kept 14 bases outside the gene matches. The CDR3 has 16 amino acids. CDR1 and CDR2 from the germline V gene are SGDLS and YYNGEE. The CDR3 coding sequence is TGTGCCAGCACCTCCCCGCCGGGACAGGGGCCTCACGAGCAGTACTTC. This translates into CASTSPPGQGPHEQYF.

This chain connects TRBV18 to TRBJ2-7, with TRBD1 as a possible D gene (6 bases). Germline assignment: CDR1 KGHSH and CDR2 LQKENI. The CDR3 extends over 15 amino acids. Trimming shortened V by 3 bases and J by 2 bases, and 14 bases separated the two germline ends. The CDR3, as DNA: TGTGCCAGCTCACCCCCCGCGAAGGGGGCCTACGAGCAGTACTTC. Translation: CASSPPAKGAYEQYF.

This rearrangement joins TRBV19 to TRBJ1-2; 12 nucleotides match TRBD1. Germline trimming cut 6 bases from V and 7 bases from J; bases unmatched to any gene: 12. CDR3 length equals 16 residues. CDR1 and CDR2 (germline): LNHDA, SQIVND (reference sequence). CDR3 amino acids: CASSPERGTGGRGYTF. CDR3 sequence (DNA): TGTGCCAGTAGCCCGGAGAGAGGGACAGGGGGCCGTGGCTACACCTTC.

This sequence joins TRBV28 and TRBJ2-2; TRBD2 matches at 8 bases. Trimming cost V 6 bases and J 3 bases; bases outside gene matches: 3. Germline V gene lookup returns CDR1 MDHEN and CDR2 SYDVKM. This CDR3 has 14 amino acids. The CDR3 spells CASRSTSDTGELFF. CDR3 sequence (DNA): TGTGCCAGCAGGTCGACTAGCGACACCGGGGAGCTGTTTTTT.

The chain carries TRBV4-3 and TRBJ2-7; tentative D call: TRBD1 (6 bases). Germline V lookup: CDR1 LGHNA, CDR2 YSLEER. Trimming stripped 2 bases from V and 3 bases from J, with 11 bases between. The CDR3 runs to 14 residues. DNA of the CDR3: TGCGCCAGCAGCCAATCGACACAGGGCTACGAGCAGTACTTC. The encoded protein is CASSQSTQGYEQYF.

The chain combines TRBV15 with TRBJ2-3; the D is unclear. Germline CDR1 reads LNHNV; CDR2 reads YYDKDF (reference sequence). The CDR3 is made up of 14 amino acids. Trimming removed 0 bases from V and 0 bases from J, with 4 bases in between. CDR3 region: CATSRDASTDTQYF. The DNA of the CDR3 is TGTGCCACCAGCAGAGACGCTAGCACAGATACGCAGTATTTT.

V gene TRBV5-4 combines with J gene TRBJ2-2, with TRBD2 matching over 9 bases. CDR1 is SGHNT, CDR2 YYREEE, per germline (reference sequence). This CDR3 spans 15 amino acids. V was pared by 6 bases and J by 4 bases, with 7 bases of the junction left unmatched. CDR3 region: CASNWRGGFTGELFF. The CDR3 DNA reads TGTGCCAGCAATTGGCGGGGGGGCTTCACCGGGGAGCTGTTTTTT.

This CDR3 reads CASSSQETQYF. The CDR3 DNA reads TGTGCCAGCAGCTCCCAAGAGACCCAGTACTTC. The chain couples TRBV5-4 to TRBJ2-5; the D is unclear. V dropped 3 bases and J dropped 1 base, with 1 base sitting between them. The CDR3 totals 11 residues. In germline, CDR1 is SGHNT, CDR2 YYREEE (reference sequence).

V is TRBV5-8 and J is TRBJ2-1; D uncertain. Germline V gene data show CDR1 as SGHTS and CDR2 as YDEGEE. The CDR3 sequence is 13 residues long. V was clipped by 2 bases and J by 3 bases, with 6 bases between them. The CDR3: CASSLQSYNEQFF. The CDR3, as DNA: TGTGCCAGCAGCTTACAGAGCTACAATGAGCAGTTCTTC.

DNA of the CDR3: TGTGCCAGCAGCTTGGGCCAGAGAACTAATGAAAAACTGTTTTTT. It specifies CASSLGQRTNEKLFF. The J gene is TRBJ1-4, the V gene TRBV5-8; D remains unclear. The CDR3 length is 15 residues. Trimming removed 0 bases from V and 1 base from J, with 7 bases in between. The germline gives CDR1 SGHTS, CDR2 YDEGEE.

This sequence joins TRBV2 and TRBJ1-6, with 11 bases identical to TRBD1. Trimming cost V 6 bases and J 15 bases; bases outside gene matches: 4. Germline assignment: CDR1 SNHLY and CDR2 FYNNEI. The CDR3 has 12 residues. In DNA, the CDR3 is TGTGCCAGCAGAGGGGACAGGGGGATCCTCCACTTT. It specifies CASRGDRGILHF.

This clone was detected a few times. The sample carries other DNA sequences with the same CDR3. The chain carries TRBV7-6 and TRBJ1-5; D call uncertain. V was clipped by 1 base and J by 4 bases, with 5 bases between them. The CDR3 totals 13 residues. Germline V gene sequence: CDR1 SGHVS, CDR2 FNYEAQ. The DNA of the CDR3 is TGTGCCAGCAGCTTAGGTAGAAATCAGCCCCAGCATTTT. Translation: CASSLGRNQPQHF.

The rearrangement joins TRBV6-4 to TRBJ2-2, with 9 bases lining up with TRBD1. From germline, CDR1 is MRHNA and CDR2 SNTAGT. This CDR3 is 15 amino acids long. V shed 6 bases and J 5 bases; nucleotides not matched to a gene: 7. The CDR3 reads CASSMGTGSTGELFF. The CDR3, as DNA: TGTGCCAGCAGCATGGGGACAGGGAGTACCGGGGAGCTGTTTTTT.

The chain combines TRBV18 with TRBJ2-1, with TRBD2 identical over 10 bases. V dropped 3 bases and J dropped 6; count of bases not matched to a gene: 5. Germline V gene lookup returns CDR1 KGHSH and CDR2 LQKENI. The CDR3 runs 15 residues. CDR3 protein: CASSPQLAGVNEQFF. In DNA, the CDR3 is TGTGCCAGCTCACCTCAGCTAGCGGGAGTCAATGAGCAGTTCTTC.

The V call is TRBV4-2, the J call TRBJ2-7, with 8 nucleotides matching TRBD1. V was pared by 1 base and J by 4 bases, with 6 bases of the junction left unmatched. This CDR3 is 15 amino acids long. Germline CDR1 reads LGHNA; CDR2 reads YNFKEQ. The CDR3 DNA reads as TGTGCCAGCAGCCAAGCATGGACAGGGCGTTACGAGCAGTACTTC. Its protein is CASSQAWTGRYEQYF.

This clone has only a few counts. V gene TRBV30 combines with J gene TRBJ1-1; D is ambiguous. Trimming took 0 bases from V and 4 from J, leaving 9 bases between them. The CDR3 is 13 residues long. Germline CDR1 and CDR2: GTSNPN and SVGIG (reference sequence). The CDR3 DNA follows: TGTGCCTGGAGTGTACCTTCGGTCACTGAAGCTTTCTTT. This sequence encodes CAWSVPSVTEAFF.

The J gene is TRBJ1-1, the V gene TRBV7-6; unclear D gene. There are 13 residues in the CDR3. Trimming removed 6 bases from V and 4 bases from J, with 12 bases in between. Germline lookup yields CDR1 SGHVS and CDR2 FNYEAQ. The CDR3, as DNA: TGTGCCAGCAGTTTTGGGGTTAGCACTGAAGCTTTCTTT. This sequence encodes CASSFGVSTEAFF.

This rearrangement joins TRBV18 to TRBJ2-1; TRBD2 matches 9 bases. The CDR3 has 16 amino acids. Per the germline V gene, CDR1 is KGHSH and CDR2 is LQKENI. V dropped 3 bases and J dropped 3; count of bases not matched to a gene: 6. The CDR3 spells CASSPLTSGVYNEQFF. The DNA for the CDR3 is TGTGCCAGCTCACCTTTGACTAGCGGCGTCTACAATGAGCAGTTCTTC.

The rearrangement links TRBV6-5 to TRBJ2-2; a possible D gene is TRBD2 (5 bases). Germline V gene sequence: CDR1 MNHEY, CDR2 SVGAGI. The CDR3 spans 15 residues. Trimming removed 5 bases from V and 4 bases from J, with 14 bases in between. This CDR3 reads CASSPIGLSTGELFF. As DNA, the CDR3 is TGTGCCAGCAGTCCAATCGGACTCAGCACCGGGGAGCTGTTTTTT.

The chain combines TRBV7-6 with TRBJ2-7, with D tentatively TRBD1 or TRBD2 (7 bases each). The CDR3 runs 13 residues. Germline V CDR1 and CDR2: SGHVS, FNYEAQ. The V end lost 8 bases, the J end lost 1 base, and 12 bases lay between the germline ends. CDR3 protein: CASSQGGSYEQYF. The CDR3 coding sequence is TGTGCCAGCTCGCAGGGGGGGTCCTACGAGCAGTACTTC.

This clone was counted between two and nine times. This chain uses TRBV6-6 with TRBJ1-2; D remains ambiguous. This CDR3 spans 13 amino acids. Germline V gene lookup returns CDR1 MNHNY and CDR2 SVGAGI (reference sequence). V dropped 7 bases and J dropped 2 bases, with 11 bases sitting between them. The CDR3 region is CASTGRANYGYTF. The CDR3 DNA reads as TGTGCCAGCACCGGGCGAGCAAACTATGGCTACACCTTC.

In this sample, this clone turned up a few times. The chain has TRBV7-2 and TRBJ2-7, with D possibly matching TRBD1 (6 bases). From germline, CDR1 is SGHTA and CDR2 FQGNSA. The V and J ends lost 6 bases and 4 bases respectively, with 10 bases between them. CDR3 length equals 12 residues. The DNA for the CDR3 is TGTGCCAGCAGTGGGACAATGTACGAGCAGTACTTC. Its protein is CASSGTMYEQYF.

This chain connects TRBV7-3 to TRBJ1-1; a possible D gene is TRBD1 (6 bases). Germline CDR1 is SGHTA and CDR2 is FQGTGA. Deletions cut 0 bases from V and 5 bases from J, with 10 bases between. The CDR3 extends over 14 amino acids. CDR3 sequence: CASSLTGRGTEAFF. In DNA form, the CDR3 reads TGTGCCAGCAGCTTAACGGGCAGGGGAACTGAAGCTTTCTTT.

The chain combines TRBV5-1 with TRBJ2-5; D may be TRBD1 (6 bases). The ends were cut back, 7 bases at V and 2 bases at J, with 12 bases in the middle. The CDR3 runs 13 residues. CDR1 and CDR2 from the germline V gene are SGHRS and YFSETQ. This CDR3 reads CASAGTSQETQYF. The CDR3 coding sequence is TGCGCCAGCGCCGGGACATCACAAGAGACCCAGTACTTC.

V gene TRBV5-1 combines with J gene TRBJ2-2; D may be TRBD1 (6 bases). The germline V gene has CDR1 SGHRS and CDR2 YFSETQ. V dropped 4 bases and J dropped 5 bases, with 18 bases sitting between them. The CDR3 totals 16 residues. The CDR3 DNA follows: TGCGCCAGCAGCCTAACAGGGTGGGCCGCGACCGGGGAGCTGTTTTTT. This sequence encodes CASSLTGWAATGELFF.

A note on this clone: One end of the junction is discordant with germline, which a read error may explain. This rearrangement joins TRBV18 to TRBJ2-1; D gene uncertain. CDR3 length: 12 residues. Germline CDR1 reads KGHSH; CDR2 reads LQKENI. The CDR3 coding sequence is TGTGCCAGCTCACCAAACTACTATGAGCAGTTCTTC. Protein sequence: CASSPNYYEQFF.

The V gene is TRBV12-5, the J gene TRBJ2-5, with D tentatively TRBD1 or TRBD2 (5 bases each). The V and J ends lost 6 bases and 5 bases respectively, with 10 bases between them. This CDR3 is 12 amino acids long. Germline values: CDR1 LGHNT, CDR2 FRNRAP. The CDR3 is CASGPWGETQYF. The CDR3 DNA follows: TGTGCTAGTGGCCCCTGGGGGGAGACCCAGTACTTC. Full variable domain (remainder filled in from reference TRBV12-5 and TRBJ2-5): DARVTQTPRHKVTEMGQEVTMRCQPILGHNTVFWYRQTMMQGLELLAYFRNRAPLDDSGMPKDRFSAEMPDATLATLKIQPSEPRDSAVYFCASGPWGETQYFGPGTRLLVL.